This T cell receptor (beta chain) was recorded in a study of cytomegalovirus exposure and HLA in healthy donors. The PCR ran on 60 Vbeta and 13 Jbeta primers. Here immunoSEQ multiplex PCR was the method, and the copy in TCRdb shows in-frame clones only, minus some. The sample yields tens of thousands of clones, around four fifths seen once. This CDR3 region has 15 residues. Trimming shortened V by 5 bases and J by 1 base, and 14 bases separated the two germline ends. Per the germline V gene, CDR1 is SGHTA and CDR2 is FQGTGA. General observations from the study: Further analysis was carried out later, and it showed several of the most significant clusters appearing linked to common viral pathogens.

Turning to this clone: The target antigen is unknown.

The material sequenced was PBMCs. This clonotype was sampled from a man younger than 45 in good health and CMV-seropositive. The chain uses TRBV7-3 and TRBJ2-5, with D possibly matching TRBD2 (6 bases). The CDR3 DNA sequence: TGTGCCAGCAGCCCCTGGGGGGACCCCCAAGAGACCCAGTACTTC. This translates into CASSPWGDPQETQYF.